This TCR beta chain derives from a study of early T cells in non-severe SARS-CoV-2 infection. Overall study: It was bulk RNA from unsorted whole blood that was sequenced, and the chains were unpaired.

This clonotype has just a few counts. The V gene lost 3 bases and the J gene lost 3 bases, with 12 bases spanning the gap. Germline assignment: CDR1 DFQATT and CDR2 SNEGSKA (reference sequence). The CDR3 runs 14 residues. Each cDNA molecule carried a unique molecular identifier. A single record per CDR3 protein comes from TCRdb applying MiXCR to the 5' RACE reads. Counted here are just under 85,000 distinct CDR3 sequences, about 9.4% occurring once; the ten biggest clones make up 8% to 8.5%. Sequencing used whole blood, obtained at baseline. The chain uses TRBV20-1 and TRBJ2-4, with D unclear. The clonotype comes from an adult who was a healthcare worker with PCR-confirmed SARS-CoV-2 infection or an uninfected control (not recorded which). The CDR3 bases are TGCAGTGCTAGGATACAAGCAGGCAAAAACATTCAGTACTTC. Its translation is CSARIQAGKNIQYF.